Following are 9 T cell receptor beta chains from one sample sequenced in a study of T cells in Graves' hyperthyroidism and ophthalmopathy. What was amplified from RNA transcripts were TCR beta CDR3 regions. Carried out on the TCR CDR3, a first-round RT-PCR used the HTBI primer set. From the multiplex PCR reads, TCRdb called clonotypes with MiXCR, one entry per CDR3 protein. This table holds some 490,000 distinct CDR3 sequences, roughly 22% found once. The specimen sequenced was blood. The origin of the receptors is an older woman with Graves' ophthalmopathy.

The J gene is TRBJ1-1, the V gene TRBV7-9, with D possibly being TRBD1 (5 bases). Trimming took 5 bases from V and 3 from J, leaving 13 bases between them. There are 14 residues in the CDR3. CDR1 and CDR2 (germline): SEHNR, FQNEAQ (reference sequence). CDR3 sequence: CASSVTAGDTEAFF. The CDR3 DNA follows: TGTGCCAGCAGCGTGACAGCCGGGGACACTGAAGCTTTCTTT.

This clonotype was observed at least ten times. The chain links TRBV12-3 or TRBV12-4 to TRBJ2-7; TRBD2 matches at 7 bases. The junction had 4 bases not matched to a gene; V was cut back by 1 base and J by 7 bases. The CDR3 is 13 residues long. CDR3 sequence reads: CASSLGGGEEQYF. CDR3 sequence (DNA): TGTGCCAGCAGTTTAGGGGGGGGAGAAGAGCAGTACTTC.

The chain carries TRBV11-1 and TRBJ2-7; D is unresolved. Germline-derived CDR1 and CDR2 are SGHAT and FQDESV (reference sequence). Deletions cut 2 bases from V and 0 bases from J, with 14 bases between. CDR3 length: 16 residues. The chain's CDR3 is CASSLYVGRSSYEQYF. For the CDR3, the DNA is TGTGCCAGCAGCTTATATGTCGGGCGTAGCTCCTACGAGCAGTACTTC.

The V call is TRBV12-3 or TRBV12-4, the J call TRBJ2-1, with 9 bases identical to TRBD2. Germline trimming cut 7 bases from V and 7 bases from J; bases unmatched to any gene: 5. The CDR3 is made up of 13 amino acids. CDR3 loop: CASILAGLNEQFF. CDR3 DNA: TGTGCCAGCATCCTAGCGGGATTGAATGAGCAGTTCTTC.

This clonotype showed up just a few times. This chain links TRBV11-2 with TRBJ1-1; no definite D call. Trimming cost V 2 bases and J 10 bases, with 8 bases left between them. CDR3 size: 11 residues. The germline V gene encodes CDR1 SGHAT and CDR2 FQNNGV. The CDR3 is CASSLITGAFF. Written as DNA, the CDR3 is TGTGCCAGCAGCTTAATAACGGGAGCTTTCTTT.

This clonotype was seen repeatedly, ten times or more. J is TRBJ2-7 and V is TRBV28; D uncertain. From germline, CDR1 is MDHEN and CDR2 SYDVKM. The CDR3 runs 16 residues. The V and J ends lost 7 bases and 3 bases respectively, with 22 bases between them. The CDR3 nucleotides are TGTGCCAGCAAAACCCCCCGTGCAGGTTCTAGCTACGAGCAGTACTTC. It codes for CASKTPRAGSSYEQYF.

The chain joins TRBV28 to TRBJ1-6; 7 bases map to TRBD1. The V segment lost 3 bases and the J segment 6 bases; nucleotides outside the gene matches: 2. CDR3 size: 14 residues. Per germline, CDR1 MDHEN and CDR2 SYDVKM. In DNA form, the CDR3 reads TGTGCCAGCAGTTTCTGGGACAGTAATTCACCCCTCCACTTT. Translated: CASSFWDSNSPLHF.

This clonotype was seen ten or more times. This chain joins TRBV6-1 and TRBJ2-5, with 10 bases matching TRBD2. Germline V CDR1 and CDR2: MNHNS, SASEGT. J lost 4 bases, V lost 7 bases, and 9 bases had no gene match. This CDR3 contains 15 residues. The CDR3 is CASKNSGRKAETQYF. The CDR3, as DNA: TGTGCCAGCAAGAATAGCGGGAGGAAGGCAGAGACCCAGTACTTC.

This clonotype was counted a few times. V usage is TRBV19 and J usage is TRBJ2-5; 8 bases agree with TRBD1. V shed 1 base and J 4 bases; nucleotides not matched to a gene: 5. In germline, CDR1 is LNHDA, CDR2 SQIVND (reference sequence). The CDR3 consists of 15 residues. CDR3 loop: CASSIVAGGSETQYF. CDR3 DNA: TGTGCCAGTAGTATAGTGGCAGGGGGCTCAGAGACCCAGTACTTC.